The source of this T cell receptor (beta chain) is a study of blood T cell repertoires in COVID-19. Study-level background: Material from acute and convalescent COVID-19 was sourced from the United States, Italy and Spain.

Per the study methods: How many nucleated cells were present was estimated from reference gene primer amplification. This table comes from immunoSEQ multiplex PCR, and its TCRdb copy is limited to in-frame clones, with some not included. That table supplies the V and J calls and clone size; D and trimming were determined from the DNA. The sample has about 250,000 clones, about 85% seen once. CDR1 and CDR2 (germline): SGHTA, FQGNSA. This CDR3 spans 14 amino acids. Trimming shortened V by 2 bases and J by 5 bases, and 12 bases separated the two germline ends. This sequence was found in a woman aged 45-59 years who had been exposed to COVID-19. Source material: PBMCs or T cells enriched from blood (not recorded which). This chain links TRBV7-2 with TRBJ1-2; a weak D match, TRBD1 (6 bases). The CDR3 DNA follows: TGTGCCAGCAGCTTACAGGGGTTATATTATGGCTACACCTTC. It codes for CASSLQGLYYGYTF. Full variable domain (outside the CDR3, taken from reference TRBV7-2 and TRBJ1-2): GAGVSQSPSNKVTEKGKDVELRCDPISGHTALYWYRQSLGQGLEFLIYFQGNSAPDKSGLPSDRFSAERTGGSVSTLTIQRTQQEDSAVYLCASSLQGLYYGYTFGSGTRLTVV.